These T cell receptor beta chains were read from a single sample in a study of control samples from healthy donors and cancer patients. Assay: immunoSEQ multiplex PCR; the TCRdb copy retains only in-frame clones and omits some. This sample yields about 160,000 clones, of which around 94% are seen a single time; roughly 15% belongs to the top ten. The sample was PBMCs. The receptor set was obtained from a man aged 55 to 70 with colorectal cancer. The CDR3 runs from the conserved cysteine through the conserved F or W. A D gene is named only where the DNA matches it firmly. Size values are once, few and many counts, or a class for expanded clones, and some rows have none.

d_call: .; j_call: TRBJ1-6; v_call: TRBV25-1; clone_size: .; cdr3_aa: CASSDEDANSPLHF; cdr3_nt: TGTGCCAGCAGTGACGAGGATGCCAATTCACCCCTCCACTTT
d_call: TRBD1; j_call: TRBJ1-2; v_call: TRBV6-1; clone_size: once; cdr3_aa: CASSEKSAGGSYGYTF; cdr3_nt: TGTGCCAGCAGTGAAAAATCTGCAGGGGGTAGTTATGGCTACACCTTC
d_call: TRBD1; j_call: TRBJ1-2; v_call: TRBV27; clone_size: once; cdr3_aa: CASRERQGAPYGYTF; cdr3_nt: TGTGCCAGCAGGGAAAGACAGGGGGCCCCCTATGGCTACACCTTC
d_call: TRBD1; j_call: TRBJ2-7; v_call: TRBV30; clone_size: .; cdr3_aa: CAWRNRGISYEQYF; cdr3_nt: TGTGCCTGGAGGAACAGGGGAATATCTTACGAGCAGTACTTC
d_call: TRBD1; j_call: TRBJ2-7; v_call: TRBV4-1; clone_size: .; cdr3_aa: CASSQVTGTGWEYEQYF; cdr3_nt: TGCGCCAGCAGCCAAGTAACCGGGACAGGGTGGGAATACGAGCAGTACTTC
d_call: TRBD2; j_call: TRBJ2-3; v_call: TRBV5-1; clone_size: .; cdr3_aa: CASSPVGGLADRTDTQYF; cdr3_nt: TGCGCCAGCAGCCCAGTCGGTGGACTAGCGGACCGCACAGATACGCAGTATTTT
d_call: .; j_call: TRBJ1-1; v_call: TRBV5-1; clone_size: .; cdr3_aa: CASSLVLASRAEAFF; cdr3_nt: TGCGCCAGCAGCTTGGTTCTGGCTAGTCGCGCTGAAGCTTTCTTT
d_call: .; j_call: TRBJ1-4; v_call: TRBV30; clone_size: .; cdr3_aa: CAWSGQETNEKLFF; cdr3_nt: TGTGCCTGGAGTGGACAGGAGACTAATGAAAAACTGTTTTTT
d_call: .; j_call: TRBJ2-1; v_call: TRBV7-2; clone_size: few; cdr3_aa: CASSFYNEQFF; cdr3_nt: TGTGCCAGCAGCTTTTACAATGAGCAGTTCTTC
d_call: .; j_call: TRBJ2-5; v_call: TRBV3-1/TRBV3-2; clone_size: .; cdr3_aa: CASSSGLGTQYF; cdr3_nt: TGTGCCAGCAGTTCGGGACTGGGGACCCAGTACTTC
d_call: TRBD2; j_call: TRBJ2-5; v_call: TRBV18; clone_size: .; cdr3_aa: CASSPAGGETQYF; cdr3_nt: TGTGCCAGCTCACCGGCGGGGGGGGAGACCCAGTACTTC
d_call: TRBD1; j_call: TRBJ2-7; v_call: TRBV11-2; clone_size: once; cdr3_aa: CASSQGQGGEQYF; cdr3_nt: TGTGCCAGCAGCCAGGGACAGGGGGGGGAGCAGTACTTC
d_call: .; j_call: TRBJ2-5; v_call: TRBV30; clone_size: .; cdr3_aa: CAWSRQQGETQYF; cdr3_nt: TGTGCCTGGAGCAGACAGCAGGGCGAGACCCAGTACTTC
d_call: TRBD1; j_call: TRBJ1-2; v_call: TRBV20-1; clone_size: .; cdr3_aa: CSASLQGGWGYTF; cdr3_nt: TGCAGTGCTAGTCTTCAGGGGGGATGGGGCTACACCTTC
d_call: TRBD1; j_call: TRBJ2-7; v_call: TRBV6-6; clone_size: .; cdr3_aa: CASSYGTGEISYEQYF; cdr3_nt: TGTGCCAGCAGTTACGGGACAGGGGAAATATCCTACGAGCAGTACTTC
d_call: TRBD2; j_call: TRBJ2-3; v_call: TRBV6-5; clone_size: .; cdr3_aa: CASRRLVAGDDTQYF; cdr3_nt: TGTGCCAGCCGGAGATTAGTAGCGGGGGACGATACGCAGTATTTT
d_call: .; j_call: TRBJ2-7; v_call: TRBV27; clone_size: .; cdr3_aa: CASSLALGTYEQYF; cdr3_nt: TGTGCCAGCAGTTTAGCTTTAGGGACCTACGAGCAGTACTTC
d_call: .; j_call: TRBJ2-3; v_call: TRBV7-7; clone_size: .; cdr3_aa: CASSLVGTGDTQYF; cdr3_nt: TGTGCCAGCAGCTTAGTAGGGACGGGGGATACGCAGTATTTT
d_call: .; j_call: TRBJ2-3; v_call: TRBV11-3; clone_size: .; cdr3_aa: CASSHRDTGSNTQYF; cdr3_nt: TGTGCCAGCAGCCACCGGGACACTGGGAGCAATACGCAGTATTTT
d_call: .; j_call: TRBJ2-1; v_call: TRBV7-9; clone_size: .; cdr3_aa: CASSLRDTRFNEQFF; cdr3_nt: TGTGCCAGCAGCCTCCGGGACACCAGGTTCAATGAGCAGTTCTTC
d_call: .; j_call: TRBJ2-5; v_call: TRBV5-1; clone_size: .; cdr3_aa: CASSLDLGVQETQYF; cdr3_nt: TGCGCCAGCAGCTTGGATCTGGGGGTCCAAGAGACCCAGTACTTC
d_call: .; j_call: TRBJ2-7; v_call: TRBV11-2; clone_size: .; cdr3_aa: CASSVGRASYEQYF; cdr3_nt: TGTGCCAGCAGCGTCGGACGGGCCTCCTACGAGCAGTACTTC
d_call: .; j_call: TRBJ2-2; v_call: TRBV19; clone_size: .; cdr3_aa: CASRRGGGAIAGELFF; cdr3_nt: TGTGCCAGTAGGCGGGGAGGGGGGGCAATCGCCGGGGAGCTGTTTTTT
d_call: .; j_call: TRBJ2-1; v_call: TRBV27; clone_size: .; cdr3_aa: CASSLTSRGYNEQFF; cdr3_nt: TGTGCCAGCAGTTTGACTAGTCGGGGGTATAATGAGCAGTTCTTC
d_call: TRBD2; j_call: TRBJ2-5; v_call: TRBV9; clone_size: .; cdr3_aa: CASSITTGAGVQETQYF; cdr3_nt: TGTGCCAGCAGCATCACGACGGGAGCGGGGGTGCAAGAGACCCAGTACTTC
d_call: .; j_call: TRBJ2-7; v_call: TRBV2; clone_size: .; cdr3_aa: CASRVDELLHEQYF; cdr3_nt: TGTGCCAGCAGGGTAGACGAACTCCTCCACGAGCAGTACTTC
d_call: .; j_call: TRBJ2-7; v_call: TRBV7-9; clone_size: .; cdr3_aa: CASSLGDKLGFRTYEQYF; cdr3_nt: TGTGCCAGCAGCTTAGGTGACAAATTAGGTTTCCGGACCTACGAGCAGTACTTC
d_call: .; j_call: TRBJ1-5; v_call: TRBV19; clone_size: .; cdr3_aa: CASSIGRGQISNQPQHF; cdr3_nt: TGTGCCAGTAGTATAGGCCGTGGACAGATTAGCAATCAGCCCCAGCATTTT
d_call: TRBD1; j_call: TRBJ1-5; v_call: TRBV5-5; clone_size: .; cdr3_aa: CASSPRGQSQSNQPQHF; cdr3_nt: TGTGCCAGCAGCCCTAGGGGGCAGTCACAAAGCAATCAGCCCCAGCATTTT
d_call: TRBD1; j_call: TRBJ2-7; v_call: TRBV27; clone_size: .; cdr3_aa: CASSPGGPYEEQYF; cdr3_nt: TGTGCCAGCAGCCCAGGGGGCCCCTACGAGGAGCAGTACTTC
d_call: .; j_call: TRBJ2-7; v_call: TRBV7-9; clone_size: .; cdr3_aa: CASSLGRGRDEQYF; cdr3_nt: TGTGCCAGCAGCTTAGGTCGGGGGCGCGACGAGCAGTACTTC
d_call: .; j_call: TRBJ1-1; v_call: TRBV18; clone_size: once; cdr3_aa: CASSPPGALTEAFF; cdr3_nt: TGTGCCAGCTCACCACCGGGGGCACTGACTGAAGCTTTCTTT
d_call: .; j_call: TRBJ2-1; v_call: TRBV19; clone_size: .; cdr3_aa: CASSVSGLGPYNEQFF; cdr3_nt: TGTGCCAGTAGTGTCTCGGGGCTGGGGCCCTACAATGAGCAGTTCTTC
d_call: .; j_call: TRBJ1-4; v_call: TRBV6-6; clone_size: .; cdr3_aa: CASSYLRGATNEKLFF; cdr3_nt: TGTGCCAGCAGTTACCTTAGGGGGGCAACTAATGAAAAACTGTTTTTT
d_call: TRBD1; j_call: TRBJ1-1; v_call: TRBV3-1/TRBV3-2; clone_size: .; cdr3_aa: CASSLNRGESTEAFF; cdr3_nt: TGTGCCAGCAGCCTAAACAGGGGTGAGAGCACTGAAGCTTTCTTT
d_call: .; j_call: TRBJ2-5; v_call: TRBV6-2/TRBV6-3; clone_size: .; cdr3_aa: CASSYGTQETQYF; cdr3_nt: TGTGCCAGCAGTTACGGCACCCAAGAGACCCAGTACTTC
d_call: .; j_call: TRBJ1-2; v_call: TRBV20-1; clone_size: once; cdr3_aa: CSASAPLGSFYGYTF; cdr3_nt: TGCAGTGCTAGTGCCCCTTTGGGCAGCTTCTATGGCTACACCTTC
d_call: .; j_call: TRBJ2-1; v_call: TRBV12-3/TRBV12-4; clone_size: once; cdr3_aa: CASSPAYNEQFF; cdr3_nt: TGTGCCAGCAGCCCGGCGTACAATGAGCAGTTCTTC
d_call: .; j_call: TRBJ1-5; v_call: TRBV7-8; clone_size: once; cdr3_aa: CASSLGQVQPQHF; cdr3_nt: TGTGCCAGCAGCTTAGGGCAGGTCCAGCCCCAGCATTTT
d_call: TRBD1; j_call: TRBJ1-2; v_call: TRBV29-1; clone_size: .; cdr3_aa: CSVVEGGASYGYTF; cdr3_nt: TGCAGCGTCGTAGAAGGGGGCGCATCCTATGGCTACACCTTC
d_call: .; j_call: TRBJ1-1; v_call: TRBV5-4; clone_size: .; cdr3_aa: CASSLGGMNTEAFF; cdr3_nt: TGTGCCAGCAGCTTGGGGGGCATGAACACTGAAGCTTTCTTT
d_call: .; j_call: TRBJ1-6; v_call: TRBV10-3; clone_size: .; cdr3_aa: CAISELLGLSLSSPLHF; cdr3_nt: TGTGCCATCAGTGAGTTATTAGGATTATCACTCAGTTCACCCCTCCACTTT
d_call: .; j_call: TRBJ1-4; v_call: TRBV19; clone_size: .; cdr3_aa: CASSIRGNGEKLFF; cdr3_nt: TGTGCCAGTAGTATACGGGGGAACGGGGAAAAACTGTTTTTT
d_call: TRBD1; j_call: TRBJ1-4; v_call: TRBV19; clone_size: .; cdr3_aa: CASSIGFTGGGREKLFF; cdr3_nt: TGTGCCAGTAGTATAGGTTTTACAGGGGGCGGACGGGAAAAACTGTTTTTT
d_call: TRBD1; j_call: TRBJ1-4; v_call: TRBV4-3; clone_size: once; cdr3_aa: CASSQGQGGGGEKLFF; cdr3_nt: TGCGCCAGCAGCCAAGGACAGGGGGGAGGAGGTGAAAAACTGTTTTTT
d_call: .; j_call: TRBJ1-3; v_call: TRBV7-2; clone_size: .; cdr3_aa: CASSLVGATSGNTIYF; cdr3_nt: TGTGCCAGCAGCTTAGTGGGGGCCACCTCTGGAAACACCATATATTTT
d_call: TRBD1; j_call: TRBJ2-3; v_call: TRBV18; clone_size: .; cdr3_aa: CASSPQGASTDTQYF; cdr3_nt: TGTGCCAGCTCACCCCAGGGGGCGAGCACAGATACGCAGTATTTT
d_call: .; j_call: TRBJ1-1; v_call: TRBV30; clone_size: few; cdr3_aa: CAWSVHLPPEAFF; cdr3_nt: TGTGCCTGGAGTGTACATTTACCGCCGGAAGCTTTCTTT
d_call: .; j_call: TRBJ2-5; v_call: TRBV29-1; clone_size: few; cdr3_aa: CSVAALPQETQYF; cdr3_nt: TGCAGCGTTGCGGCCTTACCGCAAGAGACCCAGTACTTC
d_call: .; j_call: TRBJ1-5; v_call: TRBV2; clone_size: once; cdr3_aa: CASSEATGGSGQPQHF; cdr3_nt: TGTGCCAGCAGTGAAGCGACGGGGGGCTCAGGGCAGCCCCAGCATTTT
d_call: TRBD2; j_call: TRBJ2-1; v_call: TRBV7-2; clone_size: .; cdr3_aa: CASSLVLAVNEQFF; cdr3_nt: TGTGCCAGCAGCTTAGTACTAGCGGTCAATGAGCAGTTCTTC
d_call: TRBD2; j_call: TRBJ2-6; v_call: TRBV5-1; clone_size: .; cdr3_aa: CASSLGLASSGANVLTF; cdr3_nt: TGCGCCAGCAGCTTGGGACTAGCGTCCTCTGGGGCCAACGTCCTGACTTTC
d_call: TRBD1; j_call: TRBJ1-2; v_call: TRBV5-1; clone_size: few; cdr3_aa: CASSPAGTGGYGYTF; cdr3_nt: TGCGCCAGCAGCCCTGCCGGGACAGGGGGCTATGGCTACACCTTC
d_call: TRBD1; j_call: TRBJ2-7; v_call: TRBV19; clone_size: .; cdr3_aa: CASSPGQIYEQYF; cdr3_nt: TGTGCCAGTAGTCCGGGACAGATCTACGAGCAGTACTTC